Shown below are 30 T cell receptor beta chains from a single sample sequenced in a study of cytomegalovirus exposure and HLA in healthy donors. Amplification used 60 Vbeta primers and 13 Jbeta primers. Some clones are missing from TCRdb's copy, which holds only in-frame ones; the method was immunoSEQ multiplex PCR. The table has approximately 170,000 clones, 60% to 80% seen once; the top ten hold around 3.2%. Sequencing input: PBMCs. These TCRs come from a female donor in good health and CMV-seronegative.

The chain carries TRBV2 and TRBJ1-5, with D perhaps matching TRBD1 (6 bases). Germline-derived CDR1 and CDR2 are SNHLY and FYNNEI. V was trimmed by 6 bases and J by 7 bases, leaving 13 bases between them. This CDR3 is built from 13 residues. The CDR3 reads CASSQGLRQPQHF. DNA of the CDR3: TGTGCCAGCAGCCAGGGGCTCAGGCAGCCCCAGCATTTT.

The chain links TRBV6-6 to TRBJ1-3; 11 positions agree with TRBD1. This CDR3 has 15 amino acids. V lost 8 bases, J lost 8 bases, and 11 bases stayed unmatched. Germline CDR1 is MNHNY and CDR2 is SVGAGI (reference sequence). CDR3 in amino acids: CASGRTGGVFDTIYF. The CDR3 DNA is TGTGCCAGCGGAAGGACAGGGGGCGTTTTTGACACCATATATTTT.

V usage is TRBV6-1 and J usage is TRBJ2-2; D gene unclear. This CDR3 has 13 amino acids. Germline V lookup: CDR1 MNHNS, CDR2 SASEGT. Trimming took 2 bases from V and 7 from J, leaving 8 bases between them. This chain's CDR3 is CASSENLFGELFF. CDR3 coding DNA: TGTGCCAGCAGTGAAAATCTCTTCGGGGAGCTGTTTTTT.

The chain carries TRBV27 and TRBJ1-6; a weak D match, TRBD1 (5 bases). CDR1 is MNHEY, CDR2 SMNVEV, per germline (reference sequence). This CDR3 is built from 13 residues. V shed 5 bases and J shed 10 bases, with 12 bases lying between them. The chain's CDR3 is CASSRQGGSPLHF. The CDR3 DNA is TGTGCCAGCAGTAGGCAGGGAGGATCACCCCTCCACTTT.

This clone was detected once. The CDR3 nucleotides read TGCAGCACTAGCGGGGGGGCAGGAACCGGGGAGCTGTTTTTT. This encodes CSTSGGAGTGELFF. The rearrangement links TRBV29-1 to TRBJ2-2; 13 bases map to TRBD2. This CDR3 spans 14 amino acids. In germline, CDR1 is SQVTM, CDR2 ANQGSEA. With V trimmed by 8 bases and J by 5 bases, 5 bases remained unmatched.

The table lists this clone with a count of one. The chain carries TRBV5-1 and TRBJ1-1; tentatively, D is TRBD1 (6 bases). V lost 2 bases and J 5 bases, leaving 13 bases between the germline ends. The CDR3 sequence is 14 residues long. CDR1 is SGHRS and CDR2 is YFSETQ in the germline V gene. The CDR3 here is CASSFVRQGTEAFF. The CDR3 DNA is TGCGCCAGCAGCTTTGTGAGGCAGGGGACTGAAGCTTTCTTT.

V and J are TRBV6-5 and TRBJ1-1; the match to TRBD1 covers 9 bases. V shed 5 bases, J shed 5 bases, and the junction held 6 bases outside the gene matches. The CDR3 consists of 14 residues. The germline gives CDR1 MNHEY, CDR2 SVGAGI. CDR3 protein: CASSRPGQGTEAFF. DNA for the CDR3: TGTGCCAGCAGTCGGCCGGGACAGGGAACTGAAGCTTTCTTT.

DNA of the CDR3: TGTGCCAGCAGTTACCGGGCTAGCGGGTCCTCCTACGAGCAGTACTTC. This codes for CASSYRASGSSYEQYF. The J gene is TRBJ2-7, the V gene TRBV6-6; TRBD2 agrees at 8 bases. Looked up from germline, CDR1 is MNHNY and CDR2 is SVGAGI (reference sequence). The J segment lost 0 bases and the V segment lost 2 bases, leaving 6 bases of the junction unmatched. This CDR3 spans 16 amino acids.

The J gene is TRBJ2-4, the V gene TRBV28; maybe TRBD1 (6 bases). V lost 5 bases to trimming and J lost 0 bases, with 8 bases between them. This CDR3 has 14 residues. CDR1 and CDR2 from the germline V gene are MDHEN and SYDVKM. The CDR3 DNA follows: TGTGCCAGCAGTACAGGGCTAGCCAAAAACATTCAGTACTTC. Translated: CASSTGLAKNIQYF.

The chain combines TRBV21-1 with TRBJ2-1; the table calls TRBD2, which could not be checked here. TRBV21-1 counts as a pseudogene. The CDR3 runs 16 residues. CDR3 amino acids: CASSKGGLPSSNEQFF. In nucleotides, the CDR3 is TGTGCCAGCAGCAAAGGGGGACTACCATCCTCCAATGAGCAGTTCTTC.

The V and J genes are TRBV4-1 and TRBJ2-1; possible D gene TRBD1, 6 bases. The CDR3 sequence is 16 residues long. V was pared by 2 bases and J by 3 bases, with 14 bases between. Germline V gene lookup returns CDR1 MGHRA and CDR2 YSYEKL. The CDR3 here is CASSQILAGDYNEQFF. The CDR3 DNA reads as TGCGCCAGCAGCCAAATCTTGGCAGGGGACTACAATGAGCAGTTCTTC.

The chain combines TRBV5-1 with TRBJ2-7; 7 bases match TRBD2. The trim removed 3 bases at V and 5 bases at J, leaving 11 bases unmatched. The V gene's germline CDR1 is SGHRS and CDR2 YFSETQ. The length of the CDR3 is 15 residues. The CDR3 bases are TGCGCCAGCAGCTGGGACCTACTGGGAGGGGACGAGCAGTACTTC. Translating it yields CASSWDLLGGDEQYF.

The chain joins TRBV15 to TRBJ2-5; 9 bases match TRBD2. The CDR3 is 16 amino acids. Germline CDR1 is LNHNV and CDR2 is YYDKDF (reference sequence). The junction had 9 bases not matched to a gene; V was cut back by 3 bases and J by 4 bases. The CDR3 DNA sequence: TGTGCCACCAGCAGCGCCTTGGGCGGGAGGGCAGAGACCCAGTACTTC. Its translation is CATSSALGGRAETQYF.

The chain joins TRBV2 to TRBJ1-2; D ambiguous. CDR3 length: 14 amino acids. Trimming left V 8 bases short and J 1 base short, with 14 bases between. Germline V lookup: CDR1 SNHLY, CDR2 FYNNEI. CDR3 sequence (DNA): TGTGCCAGCTTGCCCAGATTCCTTAACTATGGCTACACCTTC. Protein product: CASLPRFLNYGYTF.

This chain links TRBV15 with TRBJ2-7, with D possibly TRBD1 on 7 matching bases. Germline CDR1 is LNHNV and CDR2 is YYDKDF (reference sequence). With 1 base removed from V and 4 bases from J, the gap between germline ends came to 20 bases. The CDR3 consists of 17 residues. The CDR3 here is CATSRGWSRGVIYEQYF. DNA of the CDR3: TGTGCCACCAGCAGAGGGTGGTCCAGGGGGGTAATATACGAGCAGTACTTC.

This chain connects TRBV7-6 to TRBJ1-5, with D tentatively TRBD1 (5 bases). The V gene lost 5 bases and the J gene lost 9 bases, with 8 bases spanning the gap. Germline loops: CDR1 SGHVS, CDR2 FNYEAQ. This CDR3 is 11 amino acids long. The CDR3 protein is CASSRGGPQHF. In DNA, the CDR3 is TGTGCCAGCAGCCGGGGGGGGCCCCAGCATTTT.

The rearrangement uses TRBV15 and TRBJ2-3; 7 bases match TRBD2. The CDR3 sequence is 16 residues long. V lost 1 base, J lost 0 bases, and 4 bases stayed unmatched. Germline V gene lookup returns CDR1 LNHNV and CDR2 YYDKDF (reference sequence). In DNA, the CDR3 is TGTGCCACCAGCAGAGGGCTAGCGGCTAGCACAGATACGCAGTATTTT. It specifies CATSRGLAASTDTQYF.

The chain employs TRBV28 and TRBJ2-2; 7 bases fit TRBD1. CDR1 and CDR2 from the germline V gene are MDHEN and SYDVKM. The V segment lost 6 bases and the J segment 3 bases; nucleotides outside the gene matches: 4. CDR3 length: 14 residues. Here the CDR3 reads CASRGGADTGELFF. CDR3 nucleotide sequence: TGTGCCAGCAGAGGGGGCGCGGACACCGGGGAGCTGTTTTTT.

A single count supports this clone. V is TRBV28 and J is TRBJ2-6; possibly TRBD1 for D (5 bases). CDR3 length equals 13 residues. Trimming left V 3 bases short and J 13 bases short, with 13 bases between. The V gene's germline CDR1 is MDHEN and CDR2 SYDVKM. CDR3 residues: CASSFVRAQVLTF. The DNA for the CDR3 is TGTGCCAGCAGTTTTGTCAGGGCCCAGGTCCTGACTTTC.

This chain uses TRBV27 with TRBJ2-3, with 11 nucleotides matching TRBD1. The CDR3 sequence is 14 residues long. CDR1 is MNHEY, CDR2 SMNVEV, per germline (reference sequence). V lost 8 bases, J lost 6 bases, and 7 bases stayed unmatched. The CDR3 bases are TGTGCCAGCCATGGACAGGGGGCGGTTGATACGCAGTATTTT. The encoded protein is CASHGQGAVDTQYF.

Notes on this clone: The junction does not match germline at one end; this may be a read error. The gene calls are TRBV2 and TRBJ1-2, with 7 bases lining up with TRBD1. This CDR3 comprises 14 residues. The V gene's germline CDR1 is SNHLY and CDR2 FYNNEI. In DNA form, the CDR3 reads TGTGCCAGCAGATTTCAGGGGGACGGCTCCCCGGAGGGCTTC. Protein: CASRFQGDGSPEGF.

The chain uses TRBV4-3 and TRBJ2-1, with 8 bases lining up with TRBD1. V lost 4 bases, J lost 2 bases, and 4 bases stayed unmatched. This CDR3 contains 15 residues. CDR1 is LGHNA, CDR2 YSLEER, per germline. The chain's CDR3 is CASSRSGGPYNEQFF. CDR3 nucleotide sequence: TGCGCCAGCAGCCGGTCAGGGGGCCCCTACAATGAGCAGTTCTTC.

The V gene is TRBV5-4, the J gene TRBJ2-7; 7 bases agree with TRBD1. Per the germline V gene, CDR1 is SGHNT and CDR2 is YYREEE (reference sequence). V was clipped by 2 bases and J by 5 bases; unmatched bases: 10. The CDR3 has 15 residues. The CDR3 bases are TGTGCCAGCAGCTTTTCGACAGGGAACGCGCACGAGCAGTACTTC. Translated, it gives CASSFSTGNAHEQYF.

This clone came up once. The rearrangement joins TRBV29-1 to TRBJ1-1, with 7 bases lining up with TRBD1. V dropped 6 bases and J dropped 0; count of bases not matched to a gene: 4. The CDR3 has 13 amino acids. CDR1 and CDR2 from the germline V gene are SQVTM and ANQGSEA. The CDR3 DNA follows: TGCAGCGTCGCGGGACAGCTGAACACTGAAGCTTTCTTT. Translating it yields CSVAGQLNTEAFF.

The gene calls are TRBV7-2 and TRBJ1-5, with D perhaps TRBD1 (6 bases). The V gene's germline CDR1 is SGHTA and CDR2 FQGNSA. The V end lost 3 bases, the J end lost 4 bases, and 7 bases lay between the germline ends. CDR3 length: 13 amino acids. Here the CDR3 reads CASSLGANQPQHF. The DNA for the CDR3 is TGTGCCAGCAGCTTGGGGGCTAATCAGCCCCAGCATTTT.

The CDR3 loop reads CASYPQGVPSGNTIYF. DNA of the CDR3: TGTGCCAGCTATCCACAGGGGGTCCCCTCTGGAAACACCATATATTTT. The chain recombines TRBV6-6 with TRBJ1-3; 8 nucleotides agree with TRBD1. This CDR3 region has 16 residues. Germline V gives CDR1 MNHNY, CDR2 SVGAGI (reference sequence). With V trimmed by 8 bases and J by 0 bases, 9 bases remained unmatched.

The V and J genes are TRBV7-6 and TRBJ2-1; 7 bases agree with TRBD2. The germline V gene has CDR1 SGHVS and CDR2 FNYEAQ. The CDR3 loop spans 16 amino acids. V was pared by 3 bases and J by 7 bases, with 12 bases of the junction left unmatched. CDR3 amino acids: CASSFGVGTTINEQFF. The DNA for the CDR3 is TGTGCCAGCAGCTTTGGGGTCGGGACTACAATAAATGAGCAGTTCTTC.

The V and J genes are TRBV7-3 and TRBJ2-1; 8 nucleotides agree with TRBD2. The CDR3 is made up of 17 amino acids. The germline V gene has CDR1 SGHTA and CDR2 FQGTGA. V dropped 5 bases and J dropped 0; count of bases not matched to a gene: 9. CDR3 bases: TGTGCCAGCAGCCCAATACCCAGCGGGGGCTCCTACAATGAGCAGTTCTTC. As protein: CASSPIPSGGSYNEQFF.

The V and J genes are TRBV2 and TRBJ2-1; 8 bases are shared with TRBD2. The V segment lost 3 bases and the J segment 9 bases; nucleotides outside the gene matches: 7. CDR3 length: 14 residues. Germline CDR1 reads SNHLY; CDR2 reads FYNNEI. CDR3 residues: CASSESGGIAEQFF. The CDR3 nucleotides are TGTGCCAGCAGTGAGTCGGGGGGGATTGCTGAGCAGTTCTTC. Full variable domain (missing parts from reference TRBV2 and TRBJ2-1): EPEVTQTPSHQVTQMGQEVILRCVPISNHLYFYWYRQILGQKVEFLVSFYNNEISEKSEIFDDQFSVERPDGSNFTLKIRSTKLEDSAMYFCASSESGGIAEQFFGPGTRLTVL.

This chain uses TRBV5-5 with TRBJ1-4, with 7 bases that match TRBD1. Trimming took 5 bases from V and 8 from J; bases not matched to a gene: 9. CDR3 length: 14 residues. Germline V gene data show CDR1 as SGHKS and CDR2 as YYEKEE (reference sequence). CDR3 sequence reads: CASRTPGGDEKLFF. In nucleotides, the CDR3 is TGTGCCAGCAGAACCCCAGGGGGAGACGAAAAACTGTTTTTT.